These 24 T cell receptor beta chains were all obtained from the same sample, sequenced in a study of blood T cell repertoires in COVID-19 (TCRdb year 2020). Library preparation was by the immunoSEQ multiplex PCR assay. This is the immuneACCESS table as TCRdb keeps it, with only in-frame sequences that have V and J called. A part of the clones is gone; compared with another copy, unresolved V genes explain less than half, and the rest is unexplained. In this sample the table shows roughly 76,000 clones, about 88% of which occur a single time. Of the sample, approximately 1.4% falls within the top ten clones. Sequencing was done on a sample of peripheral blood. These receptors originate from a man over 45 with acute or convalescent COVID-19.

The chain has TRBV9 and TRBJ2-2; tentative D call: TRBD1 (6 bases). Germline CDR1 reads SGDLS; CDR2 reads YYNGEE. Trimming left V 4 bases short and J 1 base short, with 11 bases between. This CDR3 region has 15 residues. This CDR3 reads CASSPWTENTGELFF. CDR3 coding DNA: TGTGCCAGCAGCCCTTGGACAGAGAACACCGGGGAGCTGTTTTTT. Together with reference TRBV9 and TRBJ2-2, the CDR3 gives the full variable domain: DSGVTQTPKHLITATGQRVTLRCSPRSGDLSVYWYQQSLDQGLQFLIQYYNGEERAKGNILERFSAQQFPDLHSELNLSSLELGDSALYFCASSPWTENTGELFFGEGSRLTVL.

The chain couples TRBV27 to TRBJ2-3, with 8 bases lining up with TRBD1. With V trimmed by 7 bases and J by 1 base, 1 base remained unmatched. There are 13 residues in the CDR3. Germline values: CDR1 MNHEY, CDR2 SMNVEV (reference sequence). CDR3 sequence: CASTGQGTDTQYF. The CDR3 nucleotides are TGTGCCAGCACGGGACAGGGCACAGATACGCAGTATTTT.

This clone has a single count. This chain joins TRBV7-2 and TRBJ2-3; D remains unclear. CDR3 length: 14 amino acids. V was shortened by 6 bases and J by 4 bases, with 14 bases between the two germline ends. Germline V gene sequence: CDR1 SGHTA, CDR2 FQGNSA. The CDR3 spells CASSLRVAPDTQYF. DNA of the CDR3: TGTGCCAGCAGTTTACGGGTGGCGCCAGATACGCAGTATTTT.

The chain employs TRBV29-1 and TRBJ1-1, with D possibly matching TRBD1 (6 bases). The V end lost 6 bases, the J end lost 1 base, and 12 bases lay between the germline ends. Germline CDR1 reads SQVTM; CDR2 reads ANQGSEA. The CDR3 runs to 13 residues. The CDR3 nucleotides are TGCAGCGTGATTAAGACAGGGAACACTGAAGCTTTCTTT. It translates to CSVIKTGNTEAFF.

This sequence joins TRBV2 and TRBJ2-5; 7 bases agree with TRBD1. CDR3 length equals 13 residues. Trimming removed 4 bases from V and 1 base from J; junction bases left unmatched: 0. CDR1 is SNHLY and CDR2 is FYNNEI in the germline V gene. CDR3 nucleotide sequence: TGTGCCAGCAGTGGGGACAGCCAAGAGACCCAGTACTTC. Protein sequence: CASSGDSQETQYF.

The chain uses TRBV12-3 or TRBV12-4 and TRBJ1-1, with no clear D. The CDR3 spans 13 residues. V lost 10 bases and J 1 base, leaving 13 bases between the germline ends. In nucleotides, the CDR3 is TGTGCCACCAGAGCCCAAGAGAACACTGAAGCTTTCTTT. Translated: CATRAQENTEAFF.

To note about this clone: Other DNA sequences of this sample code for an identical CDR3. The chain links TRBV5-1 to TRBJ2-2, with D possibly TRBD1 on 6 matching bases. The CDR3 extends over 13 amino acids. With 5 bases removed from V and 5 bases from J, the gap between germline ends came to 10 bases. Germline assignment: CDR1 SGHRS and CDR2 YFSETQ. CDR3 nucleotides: TGCGCCAGCAGTTTCCAGGGGACCGGGGAGCTGTTTTTT. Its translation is CASSFQGTGELFF. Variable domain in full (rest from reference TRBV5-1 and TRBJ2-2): KAGVTQTPRYLIKTRGQQVTLSCSPISGHRSVSWYQQTPGQGLQFLFEYFSETQRNKGNFPGRFSGRQFSNSRSEMNVSTLELGDSALYLCASSFQGTGELFFGEGSRLTVL.

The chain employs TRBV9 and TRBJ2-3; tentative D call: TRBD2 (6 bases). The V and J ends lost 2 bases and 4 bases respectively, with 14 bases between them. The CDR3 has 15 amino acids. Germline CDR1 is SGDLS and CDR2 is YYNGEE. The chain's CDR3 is CASSVGLGGADTQYF. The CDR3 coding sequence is TGTGCCAGCAGCGTGGGGCTAGGAGGGGCAGATACGCAGTATTTT.

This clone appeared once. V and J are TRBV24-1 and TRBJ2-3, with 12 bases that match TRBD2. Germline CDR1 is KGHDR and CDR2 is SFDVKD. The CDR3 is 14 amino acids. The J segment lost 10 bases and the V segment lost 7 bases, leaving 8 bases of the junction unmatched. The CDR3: CATSTTSGSQAQYF. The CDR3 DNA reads TGTGCCACCAGCACGACTAGCGGGAGTCAGGCGCAGTATTTT.

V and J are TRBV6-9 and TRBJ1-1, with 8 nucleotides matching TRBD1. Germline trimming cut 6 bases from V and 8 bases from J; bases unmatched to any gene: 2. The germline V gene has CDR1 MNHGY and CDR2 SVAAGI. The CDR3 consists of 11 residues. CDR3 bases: TGTGCCAGCAGGGGACAGGCCGAAGCTTTCTTT. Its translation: CASRGQAEAFF.

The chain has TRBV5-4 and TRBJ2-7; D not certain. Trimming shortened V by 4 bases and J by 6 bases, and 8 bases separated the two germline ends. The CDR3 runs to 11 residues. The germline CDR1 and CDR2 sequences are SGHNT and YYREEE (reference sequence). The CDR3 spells CASSLRSEQYF. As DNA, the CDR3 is TGTGCCAGCAGCCTGAGGAGCGAGCAGTACTTC.

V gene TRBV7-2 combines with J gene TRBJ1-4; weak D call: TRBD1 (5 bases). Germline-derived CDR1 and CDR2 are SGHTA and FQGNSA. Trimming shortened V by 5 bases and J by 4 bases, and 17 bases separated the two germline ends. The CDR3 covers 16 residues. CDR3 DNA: TGTGCCAGCAGCCTAGGGAGGGTGGGACGTAATGAAAAACTGTTTTTT. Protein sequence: CASSLGRVGRNEKLFF.

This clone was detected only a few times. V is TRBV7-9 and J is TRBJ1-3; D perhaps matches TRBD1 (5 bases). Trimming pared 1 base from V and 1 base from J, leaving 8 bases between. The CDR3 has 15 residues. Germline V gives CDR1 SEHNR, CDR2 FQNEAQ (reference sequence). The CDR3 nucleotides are TGTGCCAGCAGCTTAGGACGGGGGTCTGGAAACACCATATATTTT. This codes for CASSLGRGSGNTIYF. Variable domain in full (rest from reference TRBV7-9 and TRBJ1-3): DTGVSQNPRHKITKRGQNVTFRCDPISEHNRLYWYRQTLGQGPEFLTYFQNEAQLEKSRLLSDRFSAERPKGSFSTLEIQRTEQGDSAMYLCASSLGRGSGNTIYFGEGSWLTVV.

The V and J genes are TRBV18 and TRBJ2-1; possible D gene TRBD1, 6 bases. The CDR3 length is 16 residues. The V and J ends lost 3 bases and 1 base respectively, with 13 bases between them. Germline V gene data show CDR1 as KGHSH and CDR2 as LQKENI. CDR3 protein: CASSPAQGGSYNEQFF. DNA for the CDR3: TGTGCCAGCTCACCCGCACAGGGTGGTTCCTACAATGAGCAGTTCTTC.

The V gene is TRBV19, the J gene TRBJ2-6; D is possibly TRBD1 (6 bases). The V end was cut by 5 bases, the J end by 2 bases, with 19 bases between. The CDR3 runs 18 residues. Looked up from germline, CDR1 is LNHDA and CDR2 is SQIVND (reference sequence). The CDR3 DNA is TGTGCCAGTAGTCCCAGACAGGTGGCTTCGGCTGGGGCCAACGTCCTGACTTTC. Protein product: CASSPRQVASAGANVLTF.

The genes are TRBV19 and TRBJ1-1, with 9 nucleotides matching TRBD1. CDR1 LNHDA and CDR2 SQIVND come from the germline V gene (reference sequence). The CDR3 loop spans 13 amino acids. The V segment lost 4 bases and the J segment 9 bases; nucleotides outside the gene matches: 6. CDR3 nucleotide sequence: TGTGCCAGTAGTACCGGACAGGGGCTGAAAGCTTTCTTT. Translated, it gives CASSTGQGLKAFF.

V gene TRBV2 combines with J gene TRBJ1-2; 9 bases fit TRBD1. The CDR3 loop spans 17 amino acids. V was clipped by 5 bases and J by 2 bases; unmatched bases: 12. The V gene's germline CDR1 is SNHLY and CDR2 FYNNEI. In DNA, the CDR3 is TGTGCCAGCAGTCTGGGACAGGGCGTGCCAATAAACTATGGCTACACCTTC. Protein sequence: CASSLGQGVPINYGYTF.

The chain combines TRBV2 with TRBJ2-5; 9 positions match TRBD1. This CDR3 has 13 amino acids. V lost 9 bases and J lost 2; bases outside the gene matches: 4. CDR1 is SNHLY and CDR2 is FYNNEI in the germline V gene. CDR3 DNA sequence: TGTGCCAGTGGACAGGGGCCTCAAGAGACCCAGTACTTC. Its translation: CASGQGPQETQYF.

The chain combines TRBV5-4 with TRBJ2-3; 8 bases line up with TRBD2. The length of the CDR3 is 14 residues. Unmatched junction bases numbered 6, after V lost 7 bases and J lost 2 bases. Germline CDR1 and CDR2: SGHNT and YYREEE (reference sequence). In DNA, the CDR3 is TGTGCCAGCGGGGCGGGGGGAATCACAGATACGCAGTATTTT. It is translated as CASGAGGITDTQYF. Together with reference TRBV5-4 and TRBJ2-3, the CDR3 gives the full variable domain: ETGVTQSPTHLIKTRGQQVTLRCSSQSGHNTVSWYQQALGQGPQFIFQYYREEENGRGNFPPRFSGLQFPNYSSELNVNALELDDSALYLCASGAGGITDTQYFGPGTRLTVL.

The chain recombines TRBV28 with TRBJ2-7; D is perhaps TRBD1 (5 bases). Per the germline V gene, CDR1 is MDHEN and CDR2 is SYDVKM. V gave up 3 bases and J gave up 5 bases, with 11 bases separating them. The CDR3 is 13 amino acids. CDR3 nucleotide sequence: TGTGCCAGCAGTTTTCCAGGGTCCCACGAGCAGTACGTC. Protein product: CASSFPGSHEQYV.

The CDR3 is CASSFSLIGIGTDTQYF. CDR3 bases: TGTGCCAGCAGCTTTAGCTTAATCGGGATTGGGACAGATACGCAGTATTTT. The J gene is TRBJ2-3, the V gene TRBV5-6, with D possibly TRBD2 on 5 matching bases. The ends were cut back, 2 bases at V and 3 bases at J, with 19 bases in the middle. CDR1 is SGHDT, CDR2 YYEEEE, per germline. CDR3 length: 17 residues.

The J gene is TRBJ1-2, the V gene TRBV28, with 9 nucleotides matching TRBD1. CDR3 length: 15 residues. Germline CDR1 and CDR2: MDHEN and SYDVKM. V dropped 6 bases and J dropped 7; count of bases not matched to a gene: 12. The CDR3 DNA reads TGTGCCAGCAGCCCAGGCCGGGACAGGGTTTTTGGCTACACCTTC. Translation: CASSPGRDRVFGYTF.

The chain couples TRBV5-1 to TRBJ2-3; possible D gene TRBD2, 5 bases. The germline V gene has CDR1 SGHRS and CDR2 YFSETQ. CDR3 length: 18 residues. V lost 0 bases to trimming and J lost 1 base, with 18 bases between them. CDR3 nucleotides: TGCGCCAGCAGCTTGGCAGGTCTGGCGGGCCTACGCACAGATACGCAGTATTTT. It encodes CASSLAGLAGLRTDTQYF.

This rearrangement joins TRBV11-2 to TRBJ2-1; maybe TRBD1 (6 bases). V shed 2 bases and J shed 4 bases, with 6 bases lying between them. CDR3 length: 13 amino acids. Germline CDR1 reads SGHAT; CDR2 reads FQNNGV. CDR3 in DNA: TGTGCCAGCAGCTTACAGGGGTACAATGAGCAGTTCTTC. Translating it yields CASSLQGYNEQFF.